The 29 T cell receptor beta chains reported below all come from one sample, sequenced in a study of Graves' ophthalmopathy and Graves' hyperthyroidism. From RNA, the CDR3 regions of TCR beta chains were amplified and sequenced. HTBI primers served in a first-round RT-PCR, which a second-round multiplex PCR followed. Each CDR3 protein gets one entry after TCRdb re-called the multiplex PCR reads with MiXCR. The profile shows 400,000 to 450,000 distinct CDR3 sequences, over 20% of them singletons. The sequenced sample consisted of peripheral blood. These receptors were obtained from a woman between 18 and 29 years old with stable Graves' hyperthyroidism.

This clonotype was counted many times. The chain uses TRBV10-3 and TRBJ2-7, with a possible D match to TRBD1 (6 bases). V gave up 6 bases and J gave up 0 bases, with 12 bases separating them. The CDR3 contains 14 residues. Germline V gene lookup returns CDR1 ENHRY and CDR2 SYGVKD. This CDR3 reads CAIRPTGFSYEQYF. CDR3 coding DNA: TGTGCCATCAGGCCGACAGGATTCTCCTACGAGCAGTACTTC.

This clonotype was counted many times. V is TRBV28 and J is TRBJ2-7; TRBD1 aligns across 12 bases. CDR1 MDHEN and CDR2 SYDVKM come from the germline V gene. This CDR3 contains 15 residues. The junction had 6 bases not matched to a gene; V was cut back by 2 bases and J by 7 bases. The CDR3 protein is CASSLGGQGAREQYF. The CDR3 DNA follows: TGTGCCAGCAGTTTAGGGGGACAGGGGGCACGGGAGCAGTACTTC.

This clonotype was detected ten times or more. CDR3 DNA: TGCAGTGCTAGGGAGGAGGGGATACGAGGGCAGTACTTC. Translated: CSAREEGIRGQYF. The chain recombines TRBV20-1 with TRBJ2-7; a possible D gene is TRBD2 (6 bases). The V and J ends lost 3 bases and 9 bases respectively, with 18 bases between them. CDR3 length: 13 residues. Germline values: CDR1 DFQATT, CDR2 SNEGSKA (reference sequence).

The CDR3 nucleotides read TGTGCCAGCAGCTTAGAGGCGGGAGGTTACTACGAGCAGTACTTC. This gives the protein CASSLEAGGYYEQYF. V usage is TRBV11-2 and J usage is TRBJ2-7; 8 nucleotides agree with TRBD2. From germline, CDR1 is SGHAT and CDR2 FQNNGV. The CDR3 runs 15 residues. After removal of 0 bases from V and 3 bases from J, the junction contained 4 bases not matched to a gene.

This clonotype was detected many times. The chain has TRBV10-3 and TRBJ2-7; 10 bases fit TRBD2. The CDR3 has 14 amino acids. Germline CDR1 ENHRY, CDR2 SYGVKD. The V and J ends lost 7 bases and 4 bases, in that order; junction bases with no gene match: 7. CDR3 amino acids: CAIKPGTSAYEQYF. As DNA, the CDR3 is TGTGCCATCAAGCCCGGGACTAGCGCGTACGAGCAGTACTTC.

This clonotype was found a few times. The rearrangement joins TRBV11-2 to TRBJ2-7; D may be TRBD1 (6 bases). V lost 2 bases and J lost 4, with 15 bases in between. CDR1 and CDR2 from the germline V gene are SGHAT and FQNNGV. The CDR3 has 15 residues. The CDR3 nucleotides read TGTGCCAGCAGCTTATCCGGACAGTCCCCTTACGAGCAGTACTTC. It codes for CASSLSGQSPYEQYF.

CDR3 coding DNA: TGTGCCAGCAGGCAGGGGAACCAAGAGACCCAGTACTTC. Protein product: CASRQGNQETQYF. The J gene is TRBJ2-5, the V gene TRBV11-2; a weak D match, TRBD1 (6 bases). This CDR3 is 13 amino acids long. The germline V and J ends were trimmed by 6 bases and 0 bases, with 8 bases remaining between them. CDR1 and CDR2 from the germline V gene are SGHAT and FQNNGV.

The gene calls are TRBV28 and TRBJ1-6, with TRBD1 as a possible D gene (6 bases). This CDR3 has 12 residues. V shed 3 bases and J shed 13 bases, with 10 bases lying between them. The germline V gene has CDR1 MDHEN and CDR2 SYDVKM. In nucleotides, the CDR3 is TGTGCCAGCAGTTTCCGTCAGGGGCCCCTCCACTTT. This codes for CASSFRQGPLHF.

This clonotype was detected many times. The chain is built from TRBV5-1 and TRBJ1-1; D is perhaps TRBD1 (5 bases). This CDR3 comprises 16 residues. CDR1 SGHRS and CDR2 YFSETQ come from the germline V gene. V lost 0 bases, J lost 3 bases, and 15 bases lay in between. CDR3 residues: CASSLGITGGDTEAFF. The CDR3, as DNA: TGCGCCAGCAGCTTGGGGATAACCGGAGGGGACACTGAAGCTTTCTTT. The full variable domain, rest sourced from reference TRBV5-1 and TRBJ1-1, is KAGVTQTPRYLIKTRGQQVTLSCSPISGHRSVSWYQQTPGQGLQFLFEYFSETQRNKGNFPGRFSGRQFSNSRSEMNVSTLELGDSALYLCASSLGITGGDTEAFFGQGTRLTVV.

This chain's CDR3 is CAWDSSGANVLTF. The CDR3 DNA reads TGTGCCTGGGACAGCTCTGGGGCCAACGTCCTGACTTTC. This rearrangement joins TRBV30 to TRBJ2-6; perhaps TRBD1 as D (5 bases). CDR1 and CDR2 from the germline V gene are GTSNPN and SVGIG (reference sequence). CDR3 length: 13 amino acids. V lost 5 bases and J lost 0, with 5 bases in between.

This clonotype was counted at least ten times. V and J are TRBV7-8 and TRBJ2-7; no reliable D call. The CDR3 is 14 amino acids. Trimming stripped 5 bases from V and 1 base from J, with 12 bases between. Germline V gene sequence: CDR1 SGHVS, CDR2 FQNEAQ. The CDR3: CASSPSASSYEQYF. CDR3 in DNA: TGTGCCAGCAGCCCGTCAGCATCGTCCTACGAGCAGTACTTC.

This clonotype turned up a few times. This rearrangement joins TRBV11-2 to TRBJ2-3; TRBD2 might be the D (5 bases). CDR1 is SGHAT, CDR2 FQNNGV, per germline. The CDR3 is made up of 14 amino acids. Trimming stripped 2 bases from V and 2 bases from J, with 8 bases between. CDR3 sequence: CASSLRLHTDTQYF. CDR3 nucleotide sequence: TGTGCCAGCAGCTTACGACTACACACAGATACGCAGTATTTT.

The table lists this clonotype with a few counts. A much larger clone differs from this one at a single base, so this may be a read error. CDR3 residues: CSAPPGSQETKYF. CDR3 bases: TGCAGTGCCCCTCCGGGATCCCAAGAGACCAAGTACTTC. The chain joins TRBV20-1 to TRBJ2-5; possibly TRBD2 for D (5 bases). Per germline, CDR1 DFQATT and CDR2 SNEGSKA (reference sequence). This CDR3 has 13 residues.

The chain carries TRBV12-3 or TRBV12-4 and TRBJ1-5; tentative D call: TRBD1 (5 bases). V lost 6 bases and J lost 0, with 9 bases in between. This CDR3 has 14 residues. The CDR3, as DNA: TGTGCCAGCAGGAGGGGTGGTAGCAATCAGCCCCAGCATTTT. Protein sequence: CASRRGGSNQPQHF.

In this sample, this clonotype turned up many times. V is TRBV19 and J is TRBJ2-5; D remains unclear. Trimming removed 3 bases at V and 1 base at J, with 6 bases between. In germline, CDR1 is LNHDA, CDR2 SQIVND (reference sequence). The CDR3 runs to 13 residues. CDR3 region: CASSMTFQETQYF. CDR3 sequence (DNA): TGTGCCAGTAGTATGACATTCCAAGAGACCCAGTACTTC. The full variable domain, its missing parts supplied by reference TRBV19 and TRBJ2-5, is DGGITQSPKYLFRKEGQNVTLSCEQNLNHDAMYWYRQDPGQGLRLIYYSQIVNDFQKGDIAEGYSVSREKKESFPLTVTSAQKNPTAFYLCASSMTFQETQYFGPGTRLLVL.

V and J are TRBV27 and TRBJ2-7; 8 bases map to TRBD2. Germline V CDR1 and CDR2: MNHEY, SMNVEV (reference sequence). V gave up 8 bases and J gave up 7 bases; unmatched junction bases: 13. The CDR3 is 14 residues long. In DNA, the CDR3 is TGTGCCAGCCGTTCTGAGAGCGGGAGTATAGAGCAGTACTTC. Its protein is CASRSESGSIEQYF.

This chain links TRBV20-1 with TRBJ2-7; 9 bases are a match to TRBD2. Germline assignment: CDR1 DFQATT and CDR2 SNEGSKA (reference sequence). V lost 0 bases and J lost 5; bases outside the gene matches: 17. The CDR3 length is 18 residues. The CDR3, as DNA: TGCAGTGCTAGAGACAGGGATGGCGGGGGGGCAGTAAGGAACGAGCAGTACTTC. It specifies CSARDRDGGGAVRNEQYF.

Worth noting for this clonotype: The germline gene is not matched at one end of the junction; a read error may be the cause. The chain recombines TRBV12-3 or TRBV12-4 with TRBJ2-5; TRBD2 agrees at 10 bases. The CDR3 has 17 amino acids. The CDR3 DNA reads TGTGCCGGCAGTTTATTAGGCCTAGCGGGGGACCAAGAGACCCAGTACTTC. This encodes CAGSLLGLAGDQETQYF.

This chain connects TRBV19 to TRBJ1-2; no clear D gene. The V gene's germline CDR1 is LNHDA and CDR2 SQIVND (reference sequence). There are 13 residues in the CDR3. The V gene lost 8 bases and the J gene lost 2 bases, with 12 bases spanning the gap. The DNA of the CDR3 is TGTGCCAGTGAGGGTGACCCCAACTATGGCTACACCTTC. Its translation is CASEGDPNYGYTF. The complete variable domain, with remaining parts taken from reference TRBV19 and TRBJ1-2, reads DGGITQSPKYLFRKEGQNVTLSCEQNLNHDAMYWYRQDPGQGLRLIYYSQIVNDFQKGDIAEGYSVSREKKESFPLTVTSAQKNPTAFYLCASEGDPNYGYTFGSGTRLTVV.

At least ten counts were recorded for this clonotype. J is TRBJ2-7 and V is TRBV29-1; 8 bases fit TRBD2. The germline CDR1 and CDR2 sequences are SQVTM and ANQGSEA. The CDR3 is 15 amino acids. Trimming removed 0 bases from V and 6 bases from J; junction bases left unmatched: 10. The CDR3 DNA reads TGCAGCGTTGAAGATCTTGCGGCGGGAGGCGCCGAGCAGTACTTC. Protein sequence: CSVEDLAAGGAEQYF.

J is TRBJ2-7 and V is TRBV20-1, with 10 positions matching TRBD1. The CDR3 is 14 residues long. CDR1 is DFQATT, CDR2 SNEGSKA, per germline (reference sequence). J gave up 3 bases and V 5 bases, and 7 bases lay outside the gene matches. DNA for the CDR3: TGCAGTGCTGAATCCGGGACAGGGGACTACGAGCAGTACTTC. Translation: CSAESGTGDYEQYF.

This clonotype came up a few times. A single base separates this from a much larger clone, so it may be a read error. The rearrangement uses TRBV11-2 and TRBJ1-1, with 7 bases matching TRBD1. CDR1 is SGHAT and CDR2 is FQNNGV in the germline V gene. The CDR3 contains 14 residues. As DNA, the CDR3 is TGTGCCAGCAGCGCAAGTCAGGGGGGCTCTGAAGCTTGCTTT. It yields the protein CASSASQGGSEACF.

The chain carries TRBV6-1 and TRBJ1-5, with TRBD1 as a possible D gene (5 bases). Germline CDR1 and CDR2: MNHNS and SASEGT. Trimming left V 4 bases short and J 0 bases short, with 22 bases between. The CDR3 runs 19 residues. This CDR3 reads CASSAPLRQKIYSNQPQHF. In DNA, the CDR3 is TGTGCCAGCAGTGCACCCTTAAGACAGAAGATTTATAGCAATCAGCCCCAGCATTTT.

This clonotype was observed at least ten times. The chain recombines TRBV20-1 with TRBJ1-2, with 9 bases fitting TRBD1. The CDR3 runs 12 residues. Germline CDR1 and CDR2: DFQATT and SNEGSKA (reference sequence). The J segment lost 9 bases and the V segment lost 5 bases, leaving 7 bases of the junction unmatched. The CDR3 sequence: CSARTGAESYTF. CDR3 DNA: TGCAGTGCTCGGACAGGGGCAGAAAGCTACACCTTC.

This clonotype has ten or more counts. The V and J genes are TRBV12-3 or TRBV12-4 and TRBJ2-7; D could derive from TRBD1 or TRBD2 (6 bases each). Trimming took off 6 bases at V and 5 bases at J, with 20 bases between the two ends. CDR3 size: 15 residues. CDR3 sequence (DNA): TGTGCCAGCAGCCGGGGGCAGGGAGATGTGGACGAGCAGTACTTC. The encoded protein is CASSRGQGDVDEQYF.

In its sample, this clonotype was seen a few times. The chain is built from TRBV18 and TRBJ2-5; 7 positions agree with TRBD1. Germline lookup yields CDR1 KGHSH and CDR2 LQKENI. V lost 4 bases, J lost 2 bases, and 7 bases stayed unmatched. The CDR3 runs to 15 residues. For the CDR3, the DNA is TGTGCCAGCTCACTTCCTCCGGGACAGCAAGAGACCCAGTACTTC. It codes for CASSLPPGQQETQYF.

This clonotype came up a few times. The CDR3 region has the DNA TGTGCCAGCTCACCCCCGGGGGGGAAGAGAACTGAAGCTTTCTTT. It is translated as CASSPPGGKRTEAFF. The V call is TRBV18, the J call TRBJ1-1; D may be TRBD1 (5 bases). The CDR3 is made up of 15 amino acids. CDR1 and CDR2 from the germline V gene are KGHSH and LQKENI. The V gene lost 3 bases and the J gene lost 5 bases, with 16 bases spanning the gap.

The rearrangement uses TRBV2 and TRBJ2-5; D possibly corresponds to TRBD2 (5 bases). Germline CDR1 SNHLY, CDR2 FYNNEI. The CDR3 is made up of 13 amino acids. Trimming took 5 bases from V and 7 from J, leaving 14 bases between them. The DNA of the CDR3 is TGTGCCAGCAGTCGAGGCATTGAGGGGACCCAGTACTTC. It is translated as CASSRGIEGTQYF. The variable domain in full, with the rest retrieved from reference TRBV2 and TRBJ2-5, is EPEVTQTPSHQVTQMGQEVILRCVPISNHLYFYWYRQILGQKVEFLVSFYNNEISEKSEIFDDQFSVERPDGSNFTLKIRSTKLEDSAMYFCASSRGIEGTQYFGPGTRLLVL.

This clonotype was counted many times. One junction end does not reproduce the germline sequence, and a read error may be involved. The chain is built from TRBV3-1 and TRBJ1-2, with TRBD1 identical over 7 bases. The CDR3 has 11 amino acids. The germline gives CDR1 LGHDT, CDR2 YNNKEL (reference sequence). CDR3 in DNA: TGTGCCAGCAGCAATGGGACAGCCCATCCCTTC. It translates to CASSNGTAHPF.